These T cell receptor beta chains were read from a single sample in a study of regulatory T cells in long-lasting Graves disease. Using its own MiXCR run on the multiplex PCR reads, TCRdb lists one record per CDR3 protein. This sample carries 400,000 to 500,000 distinct CDR3 sequences, more than 13% of them seen once, and the ten largest clones take around 15%. This same sample was also part of a study on T cells in Graves' hyperthyroidism and ophthalmopathy.

The sample here was peripheral blood mononuclear cells (PBMCs), taken at new diagnosis, from a patient treated with antithyroid drugs. Receptors originate from a woman in her 30s with Graves disease. Each CDR3 is given with its conserved first and last residue. D genes are given only for firm matches. Only part of the rows carry a size: once, few, many, or a class if the clone is expanded.

abundance	v_gene	len	d_gene	j_gene	CDR3nt	CDR3aa
many	TRBV20-1	17	TRBD2	TRBJ2-1	TGCAGTGCTAGAGATTTCCGTGGGACTAGTGTTTACAATGAGCAGTTCTTC	CSARDFRGTSVYNEQFF
many	TRBV5-6	14	TRBD1	TRBJ1-5	TGTGCCAGCAGCAGGGGGCTCACAAATCAGCCCCAGCATTTT	CASSRGLTNQPQHF
.	TRBV11-3	13	.	TRBJ2-3	TGTGCCAGCAGCTTAGAGGCGGTCTTTACGCAGTATTTT	CASSLEAVFTQYF
.	TRBV19	12	.	TRBJ1-5	TGTGCCAGTAGTATTATGGATCAGCCCCAGCATTTT	CASSIMDQPQHF
.	TRBV5-6	15	.	TRBJ2-2	TGTGCCAGCAGCTCCAGGCAGGGGCACACCGGGGAGCTGTTTTTT	CASSSRQGHTGELFF
many	TRBV24-1	15	TRBD2	TRBJ2-5	TGTGCCACCAGTGATTTGACTAGCGGAAAAGAGACCCAGTACTTC	CATSDLTSGKETQYF
many	TRBV2	15	.	TRBJ2-1	TGTGCCAGCAGTGTAGGGGTCCTCTCCTACAATGAGCAGTTCTTC	CASSVGVLSYNEQFF
many	TRBV28	14	.	TRBJ2-7	TGTGCCAGCAGTTGGGGGACTGGCTCCTACGAGCAGTACTTC	CASSWGTGSYEQYF
many	TRBV4-1	13	.	TRBJ2-3	TGCGCCAGCAGCCATCTCAGCACAGATACGCAGTATTTT	CASSHLSTDTQYF
.	TRBV25-1	14	TRBD1	TRBJ1-1	TGTGCCAGCAGTCCAGGGGGAGGCCCCTCTGAAGCTTTCTTT	CASSPGGGPSEAFF
.	TRBV6-1	14	TRBD1	TRBJ2-5	TGTGCCAGCACCCTCGGGACAGGGGAAGAGACCCAGTACTTC	CASTLGTGEETQYF
few	TRBV19	11	.	TRBJ1-1	TGTGCCAGTAGCGGGGGGCCTGAAGCTTTCTTT	CASSGGPEAFF
.	TRBV4-1	19	TRBD2	TRBJ2-1	TGCGCCAGCAGCCAAACCTCTCTCCAGCCGGGAGGATCCTACAATGAGCAGTTCTTC	CASSQTSLQPGGSYNEQFF
.	TRBV27	16	.	TRBJ1-3	TGTGCCAGCAGTCTAACAGGGCCCCGCTCTGGAAACACCATATATTTT	CASSLTGPRSGNTIYF
many	TRBV3-1	14	.	TRBJ1-4	TGTGCCAGCAGCCCCCCAGGGAGCGATGAAAAACTGTTTTTT	CASSPPGSDEKLFF
few	TRBV5-1	13	.	TRBJ1-1	TGCGCCAGCAGCTTGGCGGGGGTATCTTCAGCTTTCTTT	CASSLAGVSSAFF
few	TRBV10-2	16	.	TRBJ2-2	TGCGCCAGCAGTGAAATAATCGGCGGAAACACCGGGGAGCTGTTTTTT	CASSEIIGGNTGELFF
many	TRBV28	15	TRBD1	TRBJ1-5	TGTGCCAGCAGTCCACGGGACAGGGGGGGTCAGCCCCAGCATTTT	CASSPRDRGGQPQHF
.	TRBV29-1	11	.	TRBJ1-2	TGCAGCGTTGAACGAAACTATGGCTACACCTTC	CSVERNYGYTF
many	TRBV7-2	13	.	TRBJ1-5	TGTGCCAGCAGCTTTGATAGCAATCAGCCCCAGCATTTT	CASSFDSNQPQHF
many	TRBV11-2	15	.	TRBJ1-2	TGTGCCAGCAGCTTAGTACAGCGTCCTCTCTATGGCTACACCTTC	CASSLVQRPLYGYTF
many	TRBV5-1	16	TRBD1	TRBJ1-1	TGCGCCAGCAGCTGGGGTGGGACAGGGCGCTTAAGTGAAGCTTTCTTT	CASSWGGTGRLSEAFF
many	TRBV13	16	TRBD2	TRBJ2-1	TGTGCCAGCAGCTTAGTGGGGGGAGGGCCCGGCAATGAGCAGTTCTTC	CASSLVGGGPGNEQFF
many	TRBV3-1	16	TRBD1	TRBJ1-2	TGTGCCAGCAGCCCCCAAGGGACAGGTCCATCCTATGGCTACACCTTC	CASSPQGTGPSYGYTF
many	TRBV6-5	12	.	TRBJ1-2	TGTGCCAGCGGTAGCTCGAGGGATGGCTACACCTTC	CASGSSRDGYTF
.	TRBV9	14	.	TRBJ2-7	TGTGCCAGCAGCAACCGGGACGACTCCTACGAGCAGTACTTC	CASSNRDDSYEQYF
many	TRBV11-3	12	.	TRBJ2-1	TGTGCCAGCAGGGGGGCAGACAATGAGCAGTTCTTC	CASRGADNEQFF